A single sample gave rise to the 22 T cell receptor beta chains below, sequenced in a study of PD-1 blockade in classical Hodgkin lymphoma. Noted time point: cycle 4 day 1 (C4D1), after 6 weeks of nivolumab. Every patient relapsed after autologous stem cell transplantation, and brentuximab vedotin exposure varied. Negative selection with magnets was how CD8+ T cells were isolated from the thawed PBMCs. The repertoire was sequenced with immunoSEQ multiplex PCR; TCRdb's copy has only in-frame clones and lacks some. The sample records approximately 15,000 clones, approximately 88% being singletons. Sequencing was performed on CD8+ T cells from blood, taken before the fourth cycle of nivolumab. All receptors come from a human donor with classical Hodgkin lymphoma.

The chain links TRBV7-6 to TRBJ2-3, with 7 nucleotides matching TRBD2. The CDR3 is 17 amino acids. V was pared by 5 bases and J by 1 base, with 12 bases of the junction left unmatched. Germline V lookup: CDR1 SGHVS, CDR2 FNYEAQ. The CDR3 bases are TGTGCCAGCAGCCCTAGGACCAGCGGGATCGGCACAGATACGCAGTATTTT. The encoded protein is CASSPRTSGIGTDTQYF.

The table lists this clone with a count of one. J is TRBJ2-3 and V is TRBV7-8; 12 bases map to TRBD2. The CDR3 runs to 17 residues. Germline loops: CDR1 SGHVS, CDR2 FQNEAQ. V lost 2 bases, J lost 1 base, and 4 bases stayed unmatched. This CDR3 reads CASSLRTSGIGTDTQYF. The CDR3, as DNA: TGTGCCAGCAGCTTACGGACTAGCGGGATCGGCACAGATACGCAGTATTTT.

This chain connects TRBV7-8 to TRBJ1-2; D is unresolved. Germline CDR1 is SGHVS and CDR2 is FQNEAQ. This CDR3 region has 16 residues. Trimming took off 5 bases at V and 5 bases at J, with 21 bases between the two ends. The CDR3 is CASSTPGGWNTYGYTF. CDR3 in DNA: TGTGCCAGCAGCACCCCCGGTGGGTGGAACACTTATGGCTACACCTTC.

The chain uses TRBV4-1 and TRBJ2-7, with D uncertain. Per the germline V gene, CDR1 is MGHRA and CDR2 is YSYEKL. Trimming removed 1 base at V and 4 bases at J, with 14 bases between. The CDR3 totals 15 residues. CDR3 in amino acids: CASSQGPAVGYEQYF. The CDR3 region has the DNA TGCGCCAGCAGCCAAGGACCGGCTGTTGGTTACGAGCAGTACTTC.

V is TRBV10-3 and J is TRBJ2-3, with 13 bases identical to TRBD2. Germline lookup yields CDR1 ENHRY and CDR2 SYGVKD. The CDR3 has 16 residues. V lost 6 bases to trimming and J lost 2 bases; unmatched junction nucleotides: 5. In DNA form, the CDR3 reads TGTGCCATCAGCTTTGGACTAGCGGGGGACACAGATACGCAGTATTTT. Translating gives CAISFGLAGDTDTQYF.

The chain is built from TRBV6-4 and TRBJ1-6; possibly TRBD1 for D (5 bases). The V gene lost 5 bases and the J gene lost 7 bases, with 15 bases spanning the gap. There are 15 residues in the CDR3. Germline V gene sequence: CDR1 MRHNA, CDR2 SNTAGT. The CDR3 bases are TGTGCCAGCAGTCGCTCAGACAGTTCGAATTCACCCCTCCACTTT. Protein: CASSRSDSSNSPLHF.

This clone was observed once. For the CDR3, the DNA is TGTGCCAGCAGTTTAGTCGGGAGCCCGGTCGAGCAGTACTTC. Translated: CASSLVGSPVEQYF. J is TRBJ2-7 and V is TRBV27, with TRBD2 as a possible D gene (6 bases). With 2 bases removed from V and 6 bases from J, the gap between germline ends came to 14 bases. CDR1 is MNHEY and CDR2 is SMNVEV in the germline V gene (reference sequence). The CDR3 runs 14 residues.

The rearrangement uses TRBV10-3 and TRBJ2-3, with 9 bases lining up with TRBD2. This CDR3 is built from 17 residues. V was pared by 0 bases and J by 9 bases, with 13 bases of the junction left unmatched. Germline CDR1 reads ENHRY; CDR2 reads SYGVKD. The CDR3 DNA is TGTGCCATCAGTGAGTCGCTGTCTAGCGGGGTCTTATCGACGCAGTATTTT. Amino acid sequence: CAISESLSSGVLSTQYF.

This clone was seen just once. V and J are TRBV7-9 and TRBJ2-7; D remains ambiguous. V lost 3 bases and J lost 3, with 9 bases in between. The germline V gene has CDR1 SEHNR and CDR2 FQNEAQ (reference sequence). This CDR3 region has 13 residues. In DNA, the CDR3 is TGTGCCAGCAGCTTGGCGGTGAGCTACGAGCAGTACTTC. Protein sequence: CASSLAVSYEQYF.

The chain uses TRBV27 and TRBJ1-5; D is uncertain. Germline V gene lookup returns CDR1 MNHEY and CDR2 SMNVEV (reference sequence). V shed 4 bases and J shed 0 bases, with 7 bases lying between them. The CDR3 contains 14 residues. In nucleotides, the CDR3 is TGTGCCAGCAGTTCCGGGTATAGCAATCAGCCCCAGCATTTT. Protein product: CASSSGYSNQPQHF.

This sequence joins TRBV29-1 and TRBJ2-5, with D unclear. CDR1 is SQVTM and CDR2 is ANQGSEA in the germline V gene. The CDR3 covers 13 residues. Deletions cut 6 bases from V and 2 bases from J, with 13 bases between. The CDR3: CSVPDTLQETQYF. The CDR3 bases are TGCAGCGTCCCCGACACCTTACAAGAGACCCAGTACTTC. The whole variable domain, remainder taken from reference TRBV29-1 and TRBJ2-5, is SAVISQKPSRDICQRGTSLTIQCQVDSQVTMMFWYRQQPGQSLTLIATANQGSEATYESGFVIDKFPISRPNLTFSTLTVSNMSPEDSSIYLCSVPDTLQETQYFGPGTRLLVL.

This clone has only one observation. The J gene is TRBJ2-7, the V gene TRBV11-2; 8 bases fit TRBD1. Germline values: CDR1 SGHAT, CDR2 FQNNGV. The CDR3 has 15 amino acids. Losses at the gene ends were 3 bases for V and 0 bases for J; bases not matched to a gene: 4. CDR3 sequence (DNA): TGTGCCAGCAGCTTGGCCGGACAGGGCTCCTACGAGCAGTACTTC. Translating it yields CASSLAGQGSYEQYF.

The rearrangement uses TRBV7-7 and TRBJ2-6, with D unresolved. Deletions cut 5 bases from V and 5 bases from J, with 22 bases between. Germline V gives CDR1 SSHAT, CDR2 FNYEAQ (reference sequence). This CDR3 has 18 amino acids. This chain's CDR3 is CASSRLYKSQSRANVLTF. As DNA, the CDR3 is TGTGCCAGCAGCCGTCTATATAAGTCACAAAGTCGGGCCAACGTCCTGACTTTC. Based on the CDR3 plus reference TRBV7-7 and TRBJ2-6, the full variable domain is GAGVSQSPRYKVTKRGQDVTLRCDPISSHATLYWYQQALGQGPEFLTYFNYEAQPDKSGLPSDRFSAERPEGSISTLTIQRTEQRDSAMYRCASSRLYKSQSRANVLTFGAGSRLTVL.

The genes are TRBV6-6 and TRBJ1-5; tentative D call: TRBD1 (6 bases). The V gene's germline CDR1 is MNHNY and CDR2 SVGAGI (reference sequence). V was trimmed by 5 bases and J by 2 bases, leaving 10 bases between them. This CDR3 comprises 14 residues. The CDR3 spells CASSPGHRNQPQHF. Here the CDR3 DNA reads TGTGCCAGCAGTCCGGGACATCGCAATCAGCCCCAGCATTTT.

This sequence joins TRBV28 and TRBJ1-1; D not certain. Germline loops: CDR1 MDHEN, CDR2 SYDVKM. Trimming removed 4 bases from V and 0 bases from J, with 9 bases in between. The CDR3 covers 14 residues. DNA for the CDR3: TGTGCCAGCAGTTCCCCGGGCCTGAACACTGAAGCTTTCTTT. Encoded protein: CASSSPGLNTEAFF.

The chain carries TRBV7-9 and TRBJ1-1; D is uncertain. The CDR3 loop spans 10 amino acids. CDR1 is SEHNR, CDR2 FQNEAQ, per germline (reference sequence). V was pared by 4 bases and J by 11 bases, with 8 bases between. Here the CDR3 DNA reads TGTGCCAGCAGCTCCCGTTCGGCTTTCTTT. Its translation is CASSSRSAFF.

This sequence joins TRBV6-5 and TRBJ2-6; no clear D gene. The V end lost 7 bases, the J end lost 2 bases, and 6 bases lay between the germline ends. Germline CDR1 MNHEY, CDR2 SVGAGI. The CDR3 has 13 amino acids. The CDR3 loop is CASTGPGANVLTF. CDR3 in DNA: TGTGCCAGCACCGGCCCTGGGGCCAACGTCCTGACTTTC.

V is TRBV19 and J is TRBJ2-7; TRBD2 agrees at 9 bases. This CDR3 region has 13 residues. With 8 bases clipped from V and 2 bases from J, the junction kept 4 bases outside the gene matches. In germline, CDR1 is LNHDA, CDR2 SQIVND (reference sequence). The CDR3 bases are TGTGCCAGTTCTAGCGGGGTTCCCTACGAGCAGTACTTC. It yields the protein CASSSGVPYEQYF.

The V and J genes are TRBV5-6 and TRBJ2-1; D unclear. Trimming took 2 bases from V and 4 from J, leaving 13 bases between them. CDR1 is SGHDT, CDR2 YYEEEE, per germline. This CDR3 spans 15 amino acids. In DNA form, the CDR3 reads TGTGCCAGCAGCTTCGGTCGGGCGGCGTACAATGAGCAGTTCTTC. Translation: CASSFGRAAYNEQFF.

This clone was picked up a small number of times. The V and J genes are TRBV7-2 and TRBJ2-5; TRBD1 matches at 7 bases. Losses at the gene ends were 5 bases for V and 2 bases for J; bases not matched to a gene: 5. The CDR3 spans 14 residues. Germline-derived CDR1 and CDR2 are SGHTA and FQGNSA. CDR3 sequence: CASSLQGLQETQYF. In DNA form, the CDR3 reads TGTGCCAGCAGCCTACAGGGGCTACAAGAGACCCAGTACTTC.

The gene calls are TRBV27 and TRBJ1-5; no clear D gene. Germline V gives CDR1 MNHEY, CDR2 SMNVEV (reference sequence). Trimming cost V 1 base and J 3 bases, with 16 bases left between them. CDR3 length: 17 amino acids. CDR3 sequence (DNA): TGTGCCAGCAGTTTATATGGGCCCGGGGTCTCCAATCAGCCCCAGCATTTT. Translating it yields CASSLYGPGVSNQPQHF.

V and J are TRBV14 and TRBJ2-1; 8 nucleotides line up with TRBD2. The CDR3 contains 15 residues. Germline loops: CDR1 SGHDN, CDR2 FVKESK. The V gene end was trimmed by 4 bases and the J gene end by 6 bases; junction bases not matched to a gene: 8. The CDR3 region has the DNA TGTGCCAGCAGCCTGCCGGGACTAGGTAGCAATGAGCAGTTCTTC. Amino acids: CASSLPGLGSNEQFF.